Below, 21 T cell receptor beta chains from the same sample are listed, as sequenced in a study of T cell responses to AZD1222 COVID-19 vaccine. Profiled with immunoSEQ multiplex PCR; TCRdb holds only in-frame clones, not every one. Found here are more than 85,000 clones, approximately 87% of them singletons; the top ten hold about 2.7%. Material: peripheral blood, obtained on day 0 of AZD1222 vaccination. The receptors shown here come from an adult in good health.

This chain joins TRBV4-1 and TRBJ2-2; D is perhaps TRBD1 (5 bases). Per the germline V gene, CDR1 is MGHRA and CDR2 is YSYEKL. The CDR3 has 14 amino acids. The V gene lost 3 bases and the J gene lost 3 bases, with 8 bases spanning the gap. The CDR3 protein is CASSQGPYTGELFF. DNA of the CDR3: TGCGCCAGCAGCCAGGGGCCGTACACCGGGGAGCTGTTTTTT.

The V gene is TRBV6-4, the J gene TRBJ2-6; maybe TRBD1 (6 bases). Germline values: CDR1 MRHNA, CDR2 SNTAGT. V lost 5 bases, J lost 2 bases, and 10 bases lay in between. The CDR3 contains 15 residues. This CDR3 reads CASSTGSTGANVLTF. CDR3 DNA sequence: TGTGCCAGCAGTACAGGGTCTACTGGGGCCAACGTCCTGACTTTC.

The chain uses TRBV15 and TRBJ2-1, with 7 bases that match TRBD1. This CDR3 region has 16 residues. Unmatched junction bases numbered 11, after V lost 0 bases and J lost 9 bases. Germline-derived CDR1 and CDR2 are LNHNV and YYDKDF (reference sequence). The chain's CDR3 is CATSRDLGDRAAEQFF. The CDR3 DNA reads as TGTGCCACCAGCAGAGATCTTGGTGACAGGGCGGCTGAGCAGTTCTTC.

The chain employs TRBV5-6 and TRBJ1-3; possibly TRBD1 for D (6 bases). Germline CDR1 SGHDT, CDR2 YYEEEE. The CDR3 spans 18 residues. Trimming removed 2 bases at V and 0 bases at J, with 18 bases between. The CDR3 coding sequence is TGTGCCAGCAGCTTCATCTCCAGGACAGTCAGCTCTGGAAACACCATATATTTT. Translating gives CASSFISRTVSSGNTIYF.

This chain uses TRBV24-1 with TRBJ2-1; 13 nucleotides agree with TRBD2. CDR1 and CDR2 from the germline V gene are KGHDR and SFDVKD. This CDR3 has 19 residues. J was trimmed by 1 base and V by 5 bases; bases with no gene match: 10. CDR3 protein: CATSATGLAGTRSYNEQFF. The CDR3 nucleotides read TGTGCCACCAGTGCGACGGGACTAGCGGGAACTCGGTCCTACAATGAGCAGTTCTTC.

V usage is TRBV19 and J usage is TRBJ2-3, with D perhaps matching TRBD1 (6 bases). V was trimmed by 5 bases and J by 1 base, leaving 10 bases between them. The germline gives CDR1 LNHDA, CDR2 SQIVND (reference sequence). This CDR3 contains 14 residues. CDR3 in DNA: TGTGCCAGTAGTCAAGCAGGGGGCACAGATACGCAGTATTTT. Translating it yields CASSQAGGTDTQYF.

The genes are TRBV2 and TRBJ2-1, with D possibly being TRBD1 (6 bases). Germline lookup yields CDR1 SNHLY and CDR2 FYNNEI. There are 14 residues in the CDR3. The ends were cut back, 6 bases at V and 5 bases at J, with 14 bases in the middle. This CDR3 reads CASRFRGSNNEQFF. The CDR3 DNA sequence: TGTGCCAGCAGGTTCAGGGGTTCCAACAATGAGCAGTTCTTC.

The table lists this clone with a few counts. The chain couples TRBV25-1 to TRBJ2-3; 9 bases agree with TRBD2. Germline V CDR1 and CDR2: MGHDK, SYGVNS. CDR3 length equals 18 residues. J was trimmed by 2 bases and V by 4 bases; bases with no gene match: 13. The CDR3: CASSVASSGRFLTDTQYF. The CDR3 DNA reads TGTGCCAGCAGTGTCGCTTCAAGCGGGAGGTTTCTCACAGATACGCAGTATTTT.

V and J are TRBV4-3 and TRBJ2-5; TRBD2 agrees at 8 bases. The CDR3 has 16 residues. The germline gives CDR1 LGHNA, CDR2 YSLEER. The junction had 8 bases not matched to a gene; V was cut back by 0 bases and J by 5 bases. CDR3 protein: CASSQDWRTSLETQYF. DNA of the CDR3: TGCGCCAGCAGCCAAGATTGGAGGACTAGCCTTGAGACCCAGTACTTC.

The chain uses TRBV10-2 and TRBJ2-3; 9 bases are a match to TRBD2. The CDR3 extends over 17 amino acids. With 4 bases clipped from V and 0 bases from J, the junction kept 8 bases outside the gene matches. Germline V gene data show CDR1 as WSHSY and CDR2 as SAAADI. DNA of the CDR3: TGCGCCAGCAGTGGTAGCGGGGGCCTCGGAAGCACAGATACGCAGTATTTT. Encoded protein: CASSGSGGLGSTDTQYF.

V usage is TRBV6-6 and J usage is TRBJ1-1; tentative D call: TRBD1 (6 bases). CDR3 length: 13 amino acids. Germline CDR1 is MNHNY and CDR2 is SVGAGI (reference sequence). V lost 0 bases to trimming and J lost 6 bases, with 8 bases between them. CDR3 amino acids: CASSYSTGPEAFF. CDR3 nucleotides: TGTGCCAGCAGTTACTCCACAGGGCCTGAAGCTTTCTTT.

The chain has TRBV11-2 and TRBJ2-7; D is possibly TRBD2 (5 bases). The V and J ends lost 2 bases and 7 bases respectively, with 18 bases between them. Germline V lookup: CDR1 SGHAT, CDR2 FQNNGV. There are 15 residues in the CDR3. The CDR3 nucleotides read TGTGCCAGCAGCTTATCCCCCGAAGACCGGACTGAGCAGTACTTC. This codes for CASSLSPEDRTEQYF.

The chain combines TRBV7-9 with TRBJ2-2, with 11 bases that match TRBD2. This CDR3 has 17 amino acids. The V segment lost 4 bases and the J segment 0 bases; nucleotides outside the gene matches: 4. The germline CDR1 and CDR2 sequences are SEHNR and FQNEAQ (reference sequence). The DNA for the CDR3 is TGTGCCAGCAGCTCCTCGACTAGCGGGGCGAACACCGGGGAGCTGTTTTTT. It is translated as CASSSSTSGANTGELFF.

V usage is TRBV21-1 and J usage is TRBJ2-1; the D call of TRBD2 is as the table states it, not checked on the DNA. TRBV21-1 is given as a pseudogene. The CDR3 is 17 amino acids. CDR3 region: CASSNRRGESSYNEQFF. In DNA, the CDR3 is TGTGCCAGCAGCAACCGGCGGGGGGAGAGCTCCTACAATGAGCAGTTCTTC.

The rearrangement uses TRBV19 and TRBJ1-2; D is ambiguous. The CDR3 consists of 16 residues. With 3 bases removed from V and 6 bases from J, the gap between germline ends came to 20 bases. Germline CDR1 reads LNHDA; CDR2 reads SQIVND (reference sequence). The CDR3, as DNA: TGTGCCAGTAGTATTCTAGTTCCAGAGGACCCGAATGGCTACACCTTC. This codes for CASSILVPEDPNGYTF.

J is TRBJ1-5 and V is TRBV28; 7 bases agree with TRBD1. Unmatched junction bases numbered 9, after V lost 7 bases and J lost 0 bases. Germline values: CDR1 MDHEN, CDR2 SYDVKM. This CDR3 contains 16 residues. DNA of the CDR3: TGTGCCAGCATCTCAGGGGGGTTCGGTAGCAATCAGCCCCAGCATTTT. Its translation: CASISGGFGSNQPQHF.

V is TRBV19 and J is TRBJ2-2; D is ambiguous. In germline, CDR1 is LNHDA, CDR2 SQIVND (reference sequence). Trimming removed 2 bases at V and 1 base at J, with 8 bases between. This CDR3 is built from 15 residues. The DNA of the CDR3 is TGTGCCAGTAGTATAAGTGGAGTGAACACCGGGGAGCTGTTTTTT. It is translated as CASSISGVNTGELFF.

This clone has only a few counts. The chain combines TRBV13 with TRBJ1-6; TRBD1 agrees at 7 bases. The CDR3 totals 14 residues. The junction had 7 bases not matched to a gene; V was cut back by 5 bases and J by 9 bases. From germline, CDR1 is PRHDT and CDR2 FYEKMQ (reference sequence). The CDR3: CASSATGTASPLHF. CDR3 coding DNA: TGTGCCAGCAGCGCGACAGGGACGGCTTCACCCCTCCACTTT. The full variable domain, completed using reference TRBV13 and TRBJ1-6, is AAGVIQSPRHLIKEKRETATLKCYPIPRHDTVYWYQQGPGQDPQFLISFYEKMQSDKGSIPDRFSAQQFSDYHSELNMSSLELGDSALYFCASSATGTASPLHFGNGTRLTVT.

V and J are TRBV6-5 and TRBJ1-1; possible D gene TRBD1, 5 bases. CDR3 length: 12 amino acids. Per the germline V gene, CDR1 is MNHEY and CDR2 is SVGAGI. V was trimmed by 6 bases and J by 8 bases, leaving 13 bases between them. The CDR3 protein is CASRYGGGEAFF. Written as DNA, the CDR3 is TGTGCCAGCAGGTACGGCGGGGGAGAAGCTTTCTTT.

The chain combines TRBV29-1 with TRBJ2-1; 7 bases line up with TRBD2. Per germline, CDR1 SQVTM and CDR2 ANQGSEA. V shed 6 bases and J 4 bases; nucleotides not matched to a gene: 3. The CDR3 consists of 12 residues. The DNA for the CDR3 is TGCAGCGTGGGGGGGGAGTACAATGAGCAGTTCTTC. Its translation is CSVGGEYNEQFF.

The rearrangement uses TRBV10-1 and TRBJ2-7; D gene ambiguous. The germline V gene encodes CDR1 WNHNN and CDR2 SYGVQD (reference sequence). V was clipped by 3 bases and J by 3 bases, with 6 bases between them. The length of the CDR3 is 12 residues. The CDR3 protein is CASSDLGYEQYF. CDR3 bases: TGCGCCAGCAGTGACTTGGGCTACGAGCAGTACTTC.